The 21 T cell receptor beta chains reported below all come from one sample, sequenced in a study of technical replicates of blood from a handful of donors. Here immunoSEQ multiplex PCR was the method, and the copy in TCRdb shows in-frame clones only, minus some. The data contain about 100,000 clones, 90% to 97% of them singletons. The sample comprised T cells isolated from PBMCs. These receptors were taken from a human donor in good health.

The genes are TRBV30 and TRBJ1-1, with D perhaps TRBD1 (6 bases). The CDR3 spans 13 residues. Between the trimmed V and J ends, which lost 3 bases and 6 bases, there was a span of 14 bases. The germline V gene encodes CDR1 GTSNPN and CDR2 SVGIG (reference sequence). CDR3 residues: CAWRTGGKPEAFF. CDR3 nucleotides: TGTGCCTGGAGGACGGGGGGCAAACCTGAAGCTTTCTTT.

The V and J genes are TRBV9 and TRBJ2-3, with a tentative D call TRBD2 (6 bases). Germline assignment: CDR1 SGDLS and CDR2 YYNGEE. Trimming left V 4 bases short and J 2 bases short, with 11 bases between. CDR3 length: 14 amino acids. The CDR3 loop reads CASSRGALTDTQYF. DNA for the CDR3: TGTGCCAGCAGCCGCGGGGCCCTCACAGATACGCAGTATTTT.

The rearrangement joins TRBV5-6 to TRBJ2-1; 7 nucleotides line up with TRBD1. Germline-derived CDR1 and CDR2 are SGHDT and YYEEEE. This CDR3 is 12 amino acids long. With 2 bases clipped from V and 10 bases from J, the junction kept 3 bases outside the gene matches. CDR3 amino acids: CASSFGQEEQFF. The CDR3 DNA follows: TGTGCCAGCAGCTTTGGACAGGAGGAGCAGTTCTTC.

The V call is TRBV5-1, the J call TRBJ2-2; 7 positions match TRBD1. Germline V lookup: CDR1 SGHRS, CDR2 YFSETQ. Trimming removed 6 bases from V and 5 bases from J; junction bases left unmatched: 7. This CDR3 has 14 amino acids. Here the CDR3 reads CASTMTGLTGELFF. As DNA, the CDR3 is TGCGCCAGCACAATGACAGGGTTGACCGGGGAGCTGTTTTTT.

J is TRBJ2-3 and V is TRBV4-2; no definite D call. V dropped 4 bases and J dropped 0 bases, with 5 bases sitting between them. CDR1 is LGHNA, CDR2 YNFKEQ, per germline. CDR3 length equals 13 residues. The CDR3 DNA sequence: TGTGCCAGCAGCCCCCTAAGCACAGATACGCAGTATTTT. It specifies CASSPLSTDTQYF.

The V and J genes are TRBV11-3 and TRBJ2-2; TRBD1 agrees at 10 bases. Losses at the gene ends were 5 bases for V and 5 bases for J; bases not matched to a gene: 5. The germline V gene has CDR1 SGHNT and CDR2 YENEEA. This CDR3 has 15 amino acids. The DNA for the CDR3 is TGTGCCAGCAGCCAGGACAGGGGGTTAACCGGGGAGCTGTTTTTT. Protein product: CASSQDRGLTGELFF.

This rearrangement joins TRBV11-3 to TRBJ2-3; the match to TRBD2 covers 11 bases. Per germline, CDR1 SGHNT and CDR2 YENEEA. After removal of 6 bases from V and 4 bases from J, the junction contained 6 bases not matched to a gene. CDR3 length: 15 amino acids. As DNA, the CDR3 is TGTGCCAGCAGTAGAACTAGCGGGGGCCCAGATACGCAGTATTTT. Translating it yields CASSRTSGGPDTQYF.

The gene calls are TRBV18 and TRBJ1-5; 9 bases fit TRBD1. V gave up 0 bases and J gave up 7 bases; unmatched junction bases: 1. The germline gives CDR1 KGHSH, CDR2 LQKENI. This CDR3 comprises 14 residues. The CDR3 loop is CASSPPDRGQPQHF. CDR3 coding DNA: TGTGCCAGCTCACCACCGGACAGGGGCCAGCCCCAGCATTTT.

The V gene is TRBV4-2, the J gene TRBJ1-3; unclear D gene. CDR3 length: 17 amino acids. Germline values: CDR1 LGHNA, CDR2 YNFKEQ. Deletions cut 1 base from V and 1 base from J, with 14 bases between. The CDR3 is CASSQGQQRFSGNTIYF. DNA of the CDR3: TGTGCCAGCAGCCAAGGACAACAAAGGTTTTCTGGAAACACCATATATTTT.

The chain couples TRBV4-1 to TRBJ2-2; D gene ambiguous. The CDR3 length is 14 residues. The germline V and J ends were trimmed by 3 bases and 1 base, with 6 bases remaining between them. Per germline, CDR1 MGHRA and CDR2 YSYEKL. CDR3 protein: CASSHKRNTGELFF. The CDR3 DNA reads as TGCGCCAGCAGCCATAAGCGGAACACCGGGGAGCTGTTTTTT.

V and J are TRBV2 and TRBJ1-1, with D uncertain. Germline V gene sequence: CDR1 SNHLY, CDR2 FYNNEI. V lost 8 bases and J 10 bases, leaving 14 bases between the germline ends. The CDR3 covers 11 residues. The chain's CDR3 is CASVIARVAFF. The DNA of the CDR3 is TGTGCCAGCGTAATAGCCAGAGTAGCTTTCTTT.

V and J are TRBV11-2 and TRBJ2-7; the match to TRBD2 covers 8 bases. Germline loops: CDR1 SGHAT, CDR2 FQNNGV. After removal of 2 bases from V and 1 base from J, the junction contained 4 bases not matched to a gene. The length of the CDR3 is 15 residues. Here the CDR3 DNA reads TGTGCCAGCAGCTTAAGCGGGGGCGATTCCTACGAGCAGTACTTC. It translates to CASSLSGGDSYEQYF.

The rearrangement uses TRBV28 and TRBJ1-5, with D perhaps TRBD1 (5 bases). This CDR3 comprises 13 residues. Germline CDR1 and CDR2: MDHEN and SYDVKM. Trimming removed 7 bases from V and 5 bases from J, with 12 bases in between. The CDR3 sequence is CASTREGDQPQHF. The CDR3 DNA is TGTGCCAGCACCCGAGAAGGGGATCAGCCCCAGCATTTT.

The chain is built from TRBV9 and TRBJ2-7; 8 positions agree with TRBD1. Germline V CDR1 and CDR2: SGDLS, YYNGEE. The CDR3 has 14 amino acids. J gave up 2 bases and V 3 bases, and 4 bases lay outside the gene matches. Here the CDR3 reads CASSDRTGPYEQYF. Here the CDR3 DNA reads TGTGCCAGCAGCGATCGGACAGGGCCCTACGAGCAGTACTTC.

The CDR3 DNA is TGTGCCAGCAGCCCCTTATTAGGGACTAGCGGATACAATGAGCAGTTCTTC. Protein product: CASSPLLGTSGYNEQFF. The chain is built from TRBV14 and TRBJ2-1; 11 nucleotides match TRBD2. The CDR3 totals 17 residues. V lost 4 bases and J lost 4; bases outside the gene matches: 9. Per the germline V gene, CDR1 is SGHDN and CDR2 is FVKESK.

CDR3 DNA sequence: TGCAGCGTTGACCCGTCGGGACAGGGTGGAGGCTACACCTTC. This gives the protein CSVDPSGQGGGYTF. The genes are TRBV29-1 and TRBJ1-2; 9 positions match TRBD1. The V gene's germline CDR1 is SQVTM and CDR2 ANQGSEA. The V gene end was trimmed by 3 bases and the J gene end by 8 bases; junction bases not matched to a gene: 10. This CDR3 contains 14 residues.

The chain employs TRBV2 and TRBJ1-1, with TRBD1 identical over 7 bases. This CDR3 has 17 amino acids. From germline, CDR1 is SNHLY and CDR2 FYNNEI. V was clipped by 6 bases and J by 5 bases; unmatched bases: 18. The CDR3 DNA reads as TGTGCCAGCAGACGCACTGAAGGAACAGGGGATTATACTGAAGCTTTCTTT. This gives the protein CASRRTEGTGDYTEAFF. Based on the CDR3 plus reference TRBV2 and TRBJ1-1, the full variable domain is EPEVTQTPSHQVTQMGQEVILRCVPISNHLYFYWYRQILGQKVEFLVSFYNNEISEKSEIFDDQFSVERPDGSNFTLKIRSTKLEDSAMYFCASRRTEGTGDYTEAFFGQGTRLTVV.

The V and J genes are TRBV18 and TRBJ2-7; D might be TRBD2 (5 bases). This CDR3 region has 14 residues. V gave up 4 bases and J gave up 3 bases, with 13 bases separating them. From germline, CDR1 is KGHSH and CDR2 LQKENI. Written as DNA, the CDR3 is TGTGCCAGCTCACTCTCTACTAGTTACTACGAGCAGTACTTC. The encoded protein is CASSLSTSYYEQYF.

The rearrangement uses TRBV11-3 and TRBJ2-1, with TRBD1 identical over 7 bases. V dropped 5 bases and J dropped 4; count of bases not matched to a gene: 8. CDR3 size: 15 residues. The germline V gene has CDR1 SGHNT and CDR2 YENEEA. The chain's CDR3 is CASSLQGTVYNEQFF. DNA for the CDR3: TGTGCCAGCAGCCTGCAAGGGACAGTTTACAATGAGCAGTTCTTC. The whole variable domain, filled in from reference TRBV11-3 and TRBJ2-1, reads EAGVVQSPRYKIIEKKQPVAFWCNPISGHNTLYWYLQNLGQGPELLIRYENEEAVDDSQLPKDRFSAERLKGVDSTLKIQPAELGDSAVYLCASSLQGTVYNEQFFGPGTRLTVL.

This chain connects TRBV9 to TRBJ1-1, with unresolved D. V was shortened by 0 bases and J by 0 bases, with 9 bases between the two germline ends. The CDR3 sequence is 15 residues long. Germline V gene data show CDR1 as SGDLS and CDR2 as YYNGEE. CDR3 nucleotides: TGTGCCAGCAGCGTAGTCCCAAACATGAACACTGAAGCTTTCTTT. The encoded protein is CASSVVPNMNTEAFF.

The chain uses TRBV4-1 and TRBJ2-3, with 8 bases identical to TRBD1. Per the germline V gene, CDR1 is MGHRA and CDR2 is YSYEKL. The ends lost 3 bases at V and 5 bases at J; junction bases unmatched: 7. The CDR3 is made up of 15 amino acids. This chain's CDR3 is CASSQTGAQVDTQYF. The CDR3 region has the DNA TGCGCCAGCAGCCAGACAGGGGCCCAGGTAGATACGCAGTATTTT.